A single sample is the source of the 26 T cell receptor beta chains below, sequenced in a study of CD8 T cells in ankylosing spondylitis. TCRdb passed the 5' RACE reads through MiXCR, listing each CDR3 protein once. The repertoire holds 350,000 or so distinct CDR3 sequences, with roughly 10% as singletons. The sequenced material came from blood, either unsorted or a sorted T cell fraction (not recorded which). Source of these receptors: a female donor with ankylosing spondylitis or in good health (not recorded which).

With respect to this clonotype: This could be a read error, since a much larger clone is one nucleotide away. The V call is TRBV6-4, the J call TRBJ2-7; D is uncertain. V lost 6 bases and J lost 5, with 14 bases in between. This CDR3 is 13 amino acids long. Looked up from germline, CDR1 is MRHNA and CDR2 is SNTAGT. CDR3 bases: TGTGCCAGCAGCCACAGATGGACCCACGAGCAGTACTTC. Encoded protein: CASSHRWTHEQYF.

This clonotype came up a few times. This chain uses TRBV7-2 with TRBJ2-7; D might be TRBD2 (6 bases). The CDR3 length is 13 residues. Germline-derived CDR1 and CDR2 are SGHTA and FQGNSA. V was clipped by 7 bases and J by 3 bases, with 13 bases between them. The DNA for the CDR3 is TGTGCCAGCAAGGCTAGCGCTCACTACGAGCAGTACTTC. This gives the protein CASKASAHYEQYF.

This clonotype has just a few counts. V and J are TRBV5-1 and TRBJ2-7; D tentatively reads TRBD1 or TRBD2 (5 bases each). V lost 2 bases and J 3 bases, leaving 12 bases between the germline ends. The CDR3 loop spans 14 amino acids. Per the germline V gene, CDR1 is SGHRS and CDR2 is YFSETQ. The CDR3 coding sequence is TGCGCCAGCAGCTTACCCGGGACGGGCTACGAGCAGTACTTC. Translated, it gives CASSLPGTGYEQYF.

The V gene is TRBV4-3, the J gene TRBJ2-2, with 8 bases matching TRBD2. V lost 4 bases, J lost 4 bases, and 8 bases stayed unmatched. The CDR3 has 16 amino acids. CDR1 is LGHNA and CDR2 is YSLEER in the germline V gene. CDR3: CASSPQAGAGTGELFF. CDR3 bases: TGCGCCAGCAGCCCTCAAGCGGGAGCGGGCACCGGGGAGCTGTTTTTT.

In its sample, this clonotype was seen many times. One end of the junction fails to match germline, which may point to a read error. The chain has TRBV5-1 and TRBJ2-1, with D uncertain. The CDR3 loop spans 13 amino acids. Per germline, CDR1 SGHRS and CDR2 YFSETQ. This CDR3 reads CASSLRGYNEQFF. The CDR3 DNA follows: TGTGCCAGCAGTTTGAGAGGTTACAATGAGCAGTTCTTC.

This clonotype has ten or more counts. The CDR3 region is CASSEGRLPTDTQYF. The CDR3 nucleotides read TGTGCCAGCAGTGAGGGAAGGCTCCCCACAGATACGCAGTATTTT. The genes are TRBV2 and TRBJ2-3; D call uncertain. Trimming shortened V by 3 bases and J by 2 bases, and 12 bases separated the two germline ends. Germline-derived CDR1 and CDR2 are SNHLY and FYNNEI. This CDR3 has 15 residues.

This clonotype was counted at least ten times. This chain connects TRBV5-1 to TRBJ2-2, with 9 bases fitting TRBD1. The CDR3 totals 16 residues. V gave up 0 bases and J gave up 6 bases; unmatched junction bases: 6. Looked up from germline, CDR1 is SGHRS and CDR2 is YFSETQ. CDR3 nucleotides: TGCGCCAGCAGCTTGGGATCGGACAGGGGTTCCGGGGAGCTGTTTTTT. Its translation: CASSLGSDRGSGELFF.

This clonotype was counted a few times. The chain links TRBV12-3 or TRBV12-4 to TRBJ2-1; 7 bases line up with TRBD2. J lost 3 bases, V lost 5 bases, and 7 bases had no gene match. The CDR3 contains 15 residues. This CDR3 is CASSPASGDYNEQFF. Written as DNA, the CDR3 is TGTGCCAGCAGTCCAGCTAGCGGCGACTACAATGAGCAGTTCTTC.

This clonotype was observed a handful of times. The chain combines TRBV7-6 with TRBJ2-3; the D gene is possibly TRBD2 (6 bases). In germline, CDR1 is SGHVS, CDR2 FNYEAQ. V was cut by 5 bases and J by 5 bases, with 23 bases left in between. The CDR3 is made up of 17 amino acids. CDR3 DNA: TGTGCCAGCAGCCCCCATCCCGACACTAGCTCGGGAGATACGCAGTATTTT. Its protein is CASSPHPDTSSGDTQYF.

CDR3: CASSWGRGNEQFF. As DNA, the CDR3 is TGTGCCAGCAGTTGGGGGAGGGGCAATGAGCAGTTCTTC. V usage is TRBV12-3 or TRBV12-4 and J usage is TRBJ2-1, with 7 bases lining up with TRBD2. V trimming: 4 bases; J trimming: 6 bases; junction bases outside the gene matches: 3. The CDR3 has 13 amino acids.

This clonotype was detected ten times or more. J is TRBJ2-3 and V is TRBV5-1; TRBD1 aligns across 8 bases. CDR3 length: 15 amino acids. The V gene end was trimmed by 4 bases and the J gene end by 1 base; junction bases not matched to a gene: 5. CDR1 and CDR2 from the germline V gene are SGHRS and YFSETQ. The CDR3 sequence: CASSPRGQGTDTQYF. The CDR3 DNA follows: TGCGCCAGCAGCCCCCGGGGACAGGGCACAGATACGCAGTATTTT.

The chain recombines TRBV28 with TRBJ1-1; 9 bases match TRBD1. The germline V gene encodes CDR1 MDHEN and CDR2 SYDVKM. The V segment lost 8 bases and the J segment 5 bases; nucleotides outside the gene matches: 9. The CDR3 covers 14 residues. CDR3 sequence (DNA): TGTGCCAGCCGACTACAGGGGGCTCTGACTGAAGCTTTCTTT. Translated: CASRLQGALTEAFF.

This clonotype was found many times. The chain carries TRBV5-1 and TRBJ2-7, with D possibly called TRBD1 or TRBD2 (7 bases each). Germline V gives CDR1 SGHRS, CDR2 YFSETQ. The CDR3 sequence is 14 residues long. Trimming removed 3 bases from V and 2 bases from J, with 12 bases in between. The CDR3 protein is CASSSGGGTYEQYF. CDR3 DNA sequence: TGCGCCAGCAGCTCAGGGGGGGGGACCTACGAGCAGTACTTC.

This clonotype was counted ten times or more. V gene TRBV20-1 combines with J gene TRBJ2-7, with 7 positions matching TRBD2. J lost 7 bases, V lost 5 bases, and 14 bases had no gene match. The CDR3 has 14 residues. CDR1 is DFQATT and CDR2 is SNEGSKA in the germline V gene (reference sequence). In DNA form, the CDR3 reads TGCAGTGCTGCAACTAGCGACAACGACCTTGAGCAGTACTTC. Amino acids: CSAATSDNDLEQYF.

This clonotype was seen a handful of times. This sequence joins TRBV12-3 or TRBV12-4 and TRBJ1-3; possibly TRBD1 for D (6 bases). CDR3 length equals 17 residues. Trimming stripped 4 bases from V and 0 bases from J, with 16 bases between. The CDR3 here is CASSSGTSSISGNTIYF. CDR3 nucleotides: TGTGCCAGCAGTTCTGGGACATCGAGCATCTCTGGAAACACCATATATTTT.

Ten or more counts support this clonotype. The genes are TRBV20-1 and TRBJ2-7; possible D gene TRBD2, 5 bases. The V end lost 6 bases, the J end lost 4 bases, and 13 bases lay between the germline ends. CDR1 is DFQATT, CDR2 SNEGSKA, per germline (reference sequence). The CDR3 contains 12 residues. This chain's CDR3 is CSAVQAVYEQYF. CDR3 DNA sequence: TGCAGTGCAGTACAAGCGGTGTACGAGCAGTACTTC.

The chain couples TRBV19 to TRBJ1-2; tentatively, D is TRBD1 (5 bases). V lost 5 bases to trimming and J lost 8 bases, with 33 bases between them. CDR3 length: 19 residues. Per germline, CDR1 LNHDA and CDR2 SQIVND (reference sequence). As DNA, the CDR3 is TGTGCCAGTAGTCGATCGACCGCCGGGACGTCCGATTCAAGGGGAGGCTACACCTTC. It specifies CASSRSTAGTSDSRGGYTF.

In its sample, this clonotype was seen a few times. V usage is TRBV7-9 and J usage is TRBJ2-1; 10 bases align to TRBD1. V lost 3 bases to trimming and J lost 9 bases; unmatched junction nucleotides: 11. This CDR3 comprises 16 residues. The germline gives CDR1 SEHNR, CDR2 FQNEAQ (reference sequence). The CDR3 DNA reads as TGTGCCAGCAGCTTTATATCCGGGACAGGGGCTCGTGAGCAGTTCTTC. Translation: CASSFISGTGAREQFF.

In its sample, this clonotype was seen many times. The chain couples TRBV5-1 to TRBJ2-1; 7 bases fit TRBD1. The V gene's germline CDR1 is SGHRS and CDR2 YFSETQ. The CDR3 spans 15 residues. With 0 bases clipped from V and 4 bases from J, the junction kept 4 bases outside the gene matches. For the CDR3, the DNA is TGCGCCAGCAGCTTGGAAGGGACAGAATACAATGAGCAGTTCTTC. As protein: CASSLEGTEYNEQFF.

This clonotype was recorded many times. The chain couples TRBV7-8 to TRBJ2-5; a weak D match, TRBD1 (5 bases). V shed 1 base and J shed 2 bases, with 8 bases lying between them. Germline V CDR1 and CDR2: SGHVS, FQNEAQ. The CDR3 sequence is 14 residues long. This chain's CDR3 is CASSLVGPQETQYF. The CDR3 region has the DNA TGTGCCAGCAGCTTAGTGGGGCCGCAAGAGACCCAGTACTTC. Together with reference TRBV7-8 and TRBJ2-5, the CDR3 gives the full variable domain: GAGVSQSPRYKVAKRGQDVALRCDPISGHVSLFWYQQALGQGPEFLTYFQNEAQLDKSGLPSDRFFAERPEGSVSTLKIQRTQQEDSAVYLCASSLVGPQETQYFGPGTRLLVL.

The J gene is TRBJ2-3, the V gene TRBV27; 9 bases agree with TRBD1. Looked up from germline, CDR1 is MNHEY and CDR2 is SMNVEV (reference sequence). The CDR3 sequence is 18 residues long. Losses at the gene ends were 0 bases for V and 1 base for J; bases not matched to a gene: 8. The CDR3 loop reads CASSLSNRGLGGTDTQYF. The DNA for the CDR3 is TGTGCCAGCAGTTTATCCAACAGGGGGCTAGGTGGCACAGATACGCAGTATTTT.

The J gene is TRBJ2-2, the V gene TRBV7-9; D is unresolved. Germline V gene lookup returns CDR1 SEHNR and CDR2 FQNEAQ (reference sequence). This CDR3 is 16 amino acids long. V lost 3 bases and J 0 bases, leaving 11 bases between the germline ends. The CDR3 sequence is CASSFGLDSNTGELFF. CDR3 coding DNA: TGTGCCAGCAGCTTCGGTCTAGACTCGAACACCGGGGAGCTGTTTTTT.

The chain carries TRBV11-2 and TRBJ2-5; tentative D call: TRBD2 (6 bases). Germline assignment: CDR1 SGHAT and CDR2 FQNNGV. The CDR3 runs to 15 residues. Between the trimmed V and J ends, which lost 5 bases and 3 bases, there was a span of 16 bases. CDR3 protein: CASSRDLLGEETQYF. The CDR3 bases are TGTGCCAGCAGCCGGGACTTACTTGGTGAAGAGACCCAGTACTTC.

Details on this clonotype: A much larger clone differs by one base, so this may be a read error. The rearrangement joins TRBV5-1 to TRBJ1-2, with a weak D call TRBD1 (6 bases). Between the trimmed V and J ends, which lost 2 bases and 3 bases, there was a span of 8 bases. The CDR3 runs 13 residues. Germline CDR1 reads SGHRS; CDR2 reads YFSETQ. The CDR3 coding sequence is TGCGCCAGCAGCTTCCAGGGGTACTATGGCTACACCTTC. The encoded protein is CASSFQGYYGYTF.

This clonotype was observed many times. This chain connects TRBV20-1 to TRBJ2-1, with a possible D match to TRBD2 (6 bases). Looked up from germline, CDR1 is DFQATT and CDR2 is SNEGSKA (reference sequence). The CDR3 has 12 residues. Between the trimmed V and J ends, which lost 6 bases and 5 bases, there was a span of 11 bases. CDR3 in DNA: TGCAGTGCAAGGGACTTCGACAATGAGCAGTTCTTC. The encoded protein is CSARDFDNEQFF.

The genes are TRBV11-2 and TRBJ1-4; D not resolved. V lost 5 bases and J 0 bases, leaving 16 bases between the germline ends. The CDR3 covers 17 residues. CDR1 is SGHAT and CDR2 is FQNNGV in the germline V gene. The CDR3 is CASSPGSWEPTNEKLFF. DNA of the CDR3: TGTGCCAGCAGCCCCGGGTCGTGGGAGCCAACTAATGAAAAACTGTTTTTT.